Described below is a single T cell receptor beta chain sequence and its context. This sample is part of a study of tumor and adjacent non-tumor tissue in lung cancer. No cell sorting was done before RNA was extracted from the tissue. More than 3 cm separated this lung sample from the edge of the tumor. TCRbeta libraries were built with three rounds of nested PCR, modified from ARM-PCR. TCRdb used MiXCR to reprocess the multiplex PCR reads, holding one entry per CDR3 protein. This table has 80,000 to 100,000 distinct CDR3 sequences, 80% appearing once. CDR1 is SGHAT and CDR2 is FQNNGV in the germline V gene. The CDR3 has 15 residues. The V end lost 7 bases, the J end lost 7 bases, and 19 bases lay between the germline ends.

This sequence originates from a man aged 55 to 70 with small cell lung cancer. The specimen sequenced was distant non-tumor lung tissue. The chain has TRBV11-2 and TRBJ1-4; TRBD1 is a possible D gene (5 bases). CDR3 in DNA: TGTGCCAGCACCCCGGGAGGGGAGGCGAGTGAAAAACTGTTTTTT. As protein: CASTPGGEASEKLFF.